Many counts were recorded for the clone carrying this T cell receptor (beta chain). Its antigen is unidentified. This sample was included in a study of CD8 T cells in ankylosing spondylitis. Broader study findings: One TCR beta motif, made up of roughly 8 highly homologous variants, appeared characteristic of ankylosing spondylitis blood. Matched ankylosing spondylitis synovial fluid reportedly contained a significantly enriched population of disease-linked clones. Disease-linked clones proved CD8+ and comparatively uncommon in peripheral blood. A number of the motif variants had already been described in reactive arthritis synovial fluid and blood.

MiXCR was run by TCRdb on the 5' RACE reads, yielding one entry per CDR3 protein. The table lists 85,000 to 100,000 distinct CDR3 sequences, almost 8.5% of them singletons. Germline CDR1 reads SEHNR; CDR2 reads FQNEAQ (reference sequence). The CDR3 sequence is 16 residues long. V was clipped by 2 bases and J by 6 bases; unmatched bases: 8. Specimen: blood, either unsorted or a sorted T cell fraction (not recorded which). The source of this sequence is a male donor with ankylosing spondylitis or in good health (not recorded which). This sequence joins TRBV7-9 and TRBJ2-1; TRBD2 matches at 9 bases. CDR3 DNA: TGTGCCAGCAGCTTATTGGTAACTAGCGGGCTCAATGAGCAGTTCTTC. Translation gives CASSLLVTSGLNEQFF. Full variable domain (rest looked up from reference TRBV7-9 and TRBJ2-1): DTGVSQNPRHKITKRGQNVTFRCDPISEHNRLYWYRQTLGQGPEFLTYFQNEAQLEKSRLLSDRFSAERPKGSFSTLEIQRTEQGDSAMYLCASSLLVTSGLNEQFFGPGTRLTVL.